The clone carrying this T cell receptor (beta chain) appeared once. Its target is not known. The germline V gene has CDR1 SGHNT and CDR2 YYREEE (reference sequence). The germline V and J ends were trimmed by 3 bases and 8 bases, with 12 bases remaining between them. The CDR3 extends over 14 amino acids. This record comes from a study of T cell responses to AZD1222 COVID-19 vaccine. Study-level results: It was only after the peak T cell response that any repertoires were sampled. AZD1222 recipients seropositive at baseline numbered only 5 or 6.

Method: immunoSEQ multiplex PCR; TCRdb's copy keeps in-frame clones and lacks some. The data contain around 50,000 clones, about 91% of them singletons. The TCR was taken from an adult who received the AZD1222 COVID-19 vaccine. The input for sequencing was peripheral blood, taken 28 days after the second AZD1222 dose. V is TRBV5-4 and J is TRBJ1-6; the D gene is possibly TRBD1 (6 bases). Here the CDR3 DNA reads TGTGCCAGCAGCTCAAGGGGGAGTGATTCACCCCTCCACTTT. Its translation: CASSSRGSDSPLHF.